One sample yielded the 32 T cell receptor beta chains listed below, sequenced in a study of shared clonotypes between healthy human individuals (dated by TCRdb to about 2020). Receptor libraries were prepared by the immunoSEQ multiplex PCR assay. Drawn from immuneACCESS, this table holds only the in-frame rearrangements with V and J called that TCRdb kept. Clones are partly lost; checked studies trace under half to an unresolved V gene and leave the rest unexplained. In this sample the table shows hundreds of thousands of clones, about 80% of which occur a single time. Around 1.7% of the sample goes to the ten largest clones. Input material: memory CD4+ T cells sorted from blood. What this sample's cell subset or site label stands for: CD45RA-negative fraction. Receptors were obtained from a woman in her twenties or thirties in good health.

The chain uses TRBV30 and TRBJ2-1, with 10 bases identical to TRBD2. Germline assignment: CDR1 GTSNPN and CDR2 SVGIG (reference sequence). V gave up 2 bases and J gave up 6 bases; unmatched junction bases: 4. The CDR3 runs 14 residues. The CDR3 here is CAWSTGTSVNEQFF. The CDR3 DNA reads TGTGCCTGGAGTACCGGGACTAGCGTCAATGAGCAGTTCTTC.

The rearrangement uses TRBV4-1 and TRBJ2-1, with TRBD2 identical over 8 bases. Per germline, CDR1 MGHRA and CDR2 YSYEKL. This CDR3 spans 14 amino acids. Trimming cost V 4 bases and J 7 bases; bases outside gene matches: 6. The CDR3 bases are TGCGCCAGCAGCCTCTTAGCGGGATTGAATGAGCAGTTCTTC. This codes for CASSLLAGLNEQFF.

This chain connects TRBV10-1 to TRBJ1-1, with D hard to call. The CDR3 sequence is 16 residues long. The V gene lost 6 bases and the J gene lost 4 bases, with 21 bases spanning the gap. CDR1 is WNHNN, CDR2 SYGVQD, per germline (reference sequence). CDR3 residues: CASRPSGVVGSTEAFF. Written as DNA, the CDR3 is TGCGCCAGCAGACCAAGTGGGGTTGTCGGAAGCACTGAAGCTTTCTTT.

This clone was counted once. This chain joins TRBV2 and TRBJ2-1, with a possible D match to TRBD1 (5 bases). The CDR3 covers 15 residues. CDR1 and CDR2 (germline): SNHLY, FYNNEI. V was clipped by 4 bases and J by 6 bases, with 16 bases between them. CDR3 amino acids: CASSGRWQGFNEQFF. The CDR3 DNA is TGTGCCAGCAGTGGAAGGTGGCAGGGATTCAATGAGCAGTTCTTC.

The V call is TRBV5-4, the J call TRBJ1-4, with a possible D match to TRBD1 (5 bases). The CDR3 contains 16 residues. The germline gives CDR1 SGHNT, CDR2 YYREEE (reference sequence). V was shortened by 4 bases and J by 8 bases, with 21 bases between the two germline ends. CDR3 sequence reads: CASSHRLGRGEEKLFF. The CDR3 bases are TGTGCCAGCAGCCACCGGCTGGGTAGGGGTGAAGAAAAACTGTTTTTT.

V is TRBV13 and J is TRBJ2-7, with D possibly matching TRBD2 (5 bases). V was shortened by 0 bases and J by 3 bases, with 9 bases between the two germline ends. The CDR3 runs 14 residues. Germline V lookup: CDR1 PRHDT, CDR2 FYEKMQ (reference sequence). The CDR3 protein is CASSLGGSSYEQYF. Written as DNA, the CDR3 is TGTGCCAGCAGCTTAGGGGGGAGTAGCTACGAGCAGTACTTC.

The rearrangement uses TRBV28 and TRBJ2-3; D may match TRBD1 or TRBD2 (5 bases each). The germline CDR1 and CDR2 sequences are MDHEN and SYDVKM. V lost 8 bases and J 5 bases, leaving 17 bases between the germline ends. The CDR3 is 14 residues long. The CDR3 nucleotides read TGTGCCAGCCGCAAGAGGGGAACGGGAGATACGCAGTATTTT. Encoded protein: CASRKRGTGDTQYF.

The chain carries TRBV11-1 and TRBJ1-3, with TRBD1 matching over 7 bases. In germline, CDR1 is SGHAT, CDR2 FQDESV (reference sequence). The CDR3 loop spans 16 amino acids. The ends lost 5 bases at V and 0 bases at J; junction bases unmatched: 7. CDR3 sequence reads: CASSASWTGSGNTIYF. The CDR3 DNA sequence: TGTGCCAGCAGCGCTAGCTGGACAGGCTCTGGAAACACCATATATTTT.

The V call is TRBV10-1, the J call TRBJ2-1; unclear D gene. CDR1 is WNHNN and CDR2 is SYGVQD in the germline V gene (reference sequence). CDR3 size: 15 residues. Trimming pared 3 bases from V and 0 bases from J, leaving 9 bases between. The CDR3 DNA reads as TGCGCCAGCAGTGACTGGAAAAGCTCCTACAATGAGCAGTTCTTC. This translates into CASSDWKSSYNEQFF.

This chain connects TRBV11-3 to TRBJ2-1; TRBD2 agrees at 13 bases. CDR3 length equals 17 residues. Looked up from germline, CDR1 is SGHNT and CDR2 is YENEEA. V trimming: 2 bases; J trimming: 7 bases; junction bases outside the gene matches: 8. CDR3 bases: TGTGCCAGCAGCTTAATGGGCAGGACTAGCGGGAGAAATGAGCAGTTCTTC. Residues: CASSLMGRTSGRNEQFF.

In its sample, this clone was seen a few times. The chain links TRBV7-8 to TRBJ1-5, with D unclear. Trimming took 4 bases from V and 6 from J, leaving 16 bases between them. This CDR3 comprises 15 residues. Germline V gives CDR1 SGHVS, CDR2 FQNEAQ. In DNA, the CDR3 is TGTGCCAGCAGCTCAGATTATACGGGAGGTCAGCCCCAGCATTTT. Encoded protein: CASSSDYTGGQPQHF.

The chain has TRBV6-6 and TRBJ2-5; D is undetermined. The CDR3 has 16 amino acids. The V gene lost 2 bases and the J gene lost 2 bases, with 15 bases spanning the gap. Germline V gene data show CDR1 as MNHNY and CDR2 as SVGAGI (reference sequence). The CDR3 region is CASSYGWGGEQETQYF. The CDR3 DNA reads TGTGCCAGCAGTTACGGCTGGGGTGGGGAACAAGAGACCCAGTACTTC.

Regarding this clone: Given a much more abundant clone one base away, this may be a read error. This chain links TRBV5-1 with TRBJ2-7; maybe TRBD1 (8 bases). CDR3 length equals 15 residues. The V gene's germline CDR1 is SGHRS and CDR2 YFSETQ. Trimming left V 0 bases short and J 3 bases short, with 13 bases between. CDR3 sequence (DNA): TGCGCCAGCAGCTTGGGACAGGGGAGGGTCTACGAGCAGTACTTC. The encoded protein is CASSLGQGRVYEQYF. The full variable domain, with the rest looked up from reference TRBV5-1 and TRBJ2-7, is KAGVTQTPRYLIKTRGQQVTLSCSPISGHRSVSWYQQTPGQGLQFLFEYFSETQRNKGNFPGRFSGRQFSNSRSEMNVSTLELGDSALYLCASSLGQGRVYEQYFGPGTRLTVT.

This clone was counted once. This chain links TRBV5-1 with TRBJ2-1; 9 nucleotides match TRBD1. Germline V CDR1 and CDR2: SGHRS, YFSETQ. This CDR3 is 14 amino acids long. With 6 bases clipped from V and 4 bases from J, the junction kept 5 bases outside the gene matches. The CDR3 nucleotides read TGCGCCAGCACTCCGGGACAGGGTTACAATGAGCAGTTCTTC. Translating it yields CASTPGQGYNEQFF.

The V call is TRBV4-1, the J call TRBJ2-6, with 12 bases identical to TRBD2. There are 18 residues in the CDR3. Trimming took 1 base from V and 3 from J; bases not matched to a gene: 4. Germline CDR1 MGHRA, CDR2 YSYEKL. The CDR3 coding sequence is TGCGCCAGCAGCCAAGGACTAGCGGGAGAGGGTGGGGCCAACGTCCTGACTTTC. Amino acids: CASSQGLAGEGGANVLTF.

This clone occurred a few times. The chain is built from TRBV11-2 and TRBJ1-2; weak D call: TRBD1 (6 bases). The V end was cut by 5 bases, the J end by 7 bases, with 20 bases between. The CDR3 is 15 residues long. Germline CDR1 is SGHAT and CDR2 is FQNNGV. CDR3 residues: CASSLQPGGPGGYTF. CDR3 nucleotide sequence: TGTGCCAGCAGCCTACAACCCGGGGGGCCTGGTGGCTACACCTTC.

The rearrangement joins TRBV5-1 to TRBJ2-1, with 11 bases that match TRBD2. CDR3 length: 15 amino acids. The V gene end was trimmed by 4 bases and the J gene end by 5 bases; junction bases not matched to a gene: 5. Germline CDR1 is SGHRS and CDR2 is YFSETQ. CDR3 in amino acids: CASSHIAGGNNEQFF. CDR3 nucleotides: TGCGCCAGCAGCCATATAGCGGGAGGGAACAATGAGCAGTTCTTC. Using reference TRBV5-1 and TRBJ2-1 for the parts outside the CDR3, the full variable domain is KAGVTQTPRYLIKTRGQQVTLSCSPISGHRSVSWYQQTPGQGLQFLFEYFSETQRNKGNFPGRFSGRQFSNSRSEMNVSTLELGDSALYLCASSHIAGGNNEQFFGPGTRLTVL.

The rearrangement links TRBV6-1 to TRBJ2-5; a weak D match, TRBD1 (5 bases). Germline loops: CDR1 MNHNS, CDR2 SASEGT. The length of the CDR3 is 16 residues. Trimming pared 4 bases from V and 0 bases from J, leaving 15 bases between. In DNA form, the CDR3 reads TGTGCCAGCAGTGCCCTCCAGGGCCAATACCAAGAGACCCAGTACTTC. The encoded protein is CASSALQGQYQETQYF.

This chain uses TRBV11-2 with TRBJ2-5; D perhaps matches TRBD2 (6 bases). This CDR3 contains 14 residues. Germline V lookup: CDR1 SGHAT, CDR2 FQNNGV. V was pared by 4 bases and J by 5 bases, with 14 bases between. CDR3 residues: CASSSTRTKETQYF. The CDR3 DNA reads TGTGCCAGCAGCTCGACTAGGACGAAGGAGACCCAGTACTTC.

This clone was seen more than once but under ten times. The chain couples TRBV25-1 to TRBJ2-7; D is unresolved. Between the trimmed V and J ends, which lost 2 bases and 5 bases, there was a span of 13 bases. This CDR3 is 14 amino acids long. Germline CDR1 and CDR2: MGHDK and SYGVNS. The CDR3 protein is CASSEQVGLHEQYF. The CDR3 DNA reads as TGTGCCAGCAGTGAACAAGTAGGGTTGCACGAGCAGTACTTC.

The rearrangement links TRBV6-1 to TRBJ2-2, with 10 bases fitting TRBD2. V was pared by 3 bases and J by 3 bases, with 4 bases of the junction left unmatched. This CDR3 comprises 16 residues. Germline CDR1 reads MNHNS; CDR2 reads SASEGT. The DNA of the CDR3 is TGTGCCAGCAGTGATTCCGGGACTAGCGACACCGGGGAGCTGTTTTTT. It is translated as CASSDSGTSDTGELFF.

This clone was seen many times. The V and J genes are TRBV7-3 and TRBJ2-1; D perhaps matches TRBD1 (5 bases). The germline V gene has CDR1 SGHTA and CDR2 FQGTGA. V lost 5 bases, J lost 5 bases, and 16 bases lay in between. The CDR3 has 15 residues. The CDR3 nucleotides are TGTGCCAGCAGCCTCAGGGCAGGATCCCACAATGAGCAGTTCTTC. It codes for CASSLRAGSHNEQFF. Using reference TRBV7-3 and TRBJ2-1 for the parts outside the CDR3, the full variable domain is GAGVSQTPSNKVTEKGKYVELRCDPISGHTALYWYRQSLGQGPEFLIYFQGTGAADDSGLPNDRFFAVRPEGSVSTLKIQRTERGDSAVYLCASSLRAGSHNEQFFGPGTRLTVL.

CDR3 region: CASSLFKGYGYTF. The DNA of the CDR3 is TGTGCCAGCAGTTTGTTCAAAGGCTATGGCTACACCTTC. The rearrangement uses TRBV28 and TRBJ1-2; no definite D call. The V and J ends lost 3 bases and 4 bases respectively, with 9 bases between them. The CDR3 sequence is 13 residues long. CDR1 is MDHEN and CDR2 is SYDVKM in the germline V gene.

CDR3 DNA: TGTGCCAGCAGCCAAGATCGGACAGGGCGCCGGTACTTC. Protein product: CASSQDRTGRRYF. The chain employs TRBV14 and TRBJ2-7; TRBD1 matches 8 bases. CDR1 and CDR2 (germline): SGHDN, FVKESK. The CDR3 is made up of 13 amino acids. The junction had 7 bases not matched to a gene; V was cut back by 0 bases and J by 12 bases.

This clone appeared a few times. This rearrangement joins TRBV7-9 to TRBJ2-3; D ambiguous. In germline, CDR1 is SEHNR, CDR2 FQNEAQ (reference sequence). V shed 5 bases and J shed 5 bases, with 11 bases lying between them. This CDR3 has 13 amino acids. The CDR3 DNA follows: TGTGCCAGCAGCACCCGCCGAGGAGATACGCAGTATTTT. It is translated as CASSTRRGDTQYF.

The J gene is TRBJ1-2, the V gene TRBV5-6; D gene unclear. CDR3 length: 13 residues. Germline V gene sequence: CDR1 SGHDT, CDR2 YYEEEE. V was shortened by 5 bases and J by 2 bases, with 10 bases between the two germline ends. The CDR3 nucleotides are TGTGCCAGCAGTGAGACGGGGAACTATGGCTACACCTTC. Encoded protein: CASSETGNYGYTF. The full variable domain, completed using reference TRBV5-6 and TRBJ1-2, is DAGVTQSPTHLIKTRGQQVTLRCSPKSGHDTVSWYQQALGQGPQFIFQYYEEEERQRGNFPDRFSGHQFPNYSSELNVNALLLGDSALYLCASSETGNYGYTFGSGTRLTVV.

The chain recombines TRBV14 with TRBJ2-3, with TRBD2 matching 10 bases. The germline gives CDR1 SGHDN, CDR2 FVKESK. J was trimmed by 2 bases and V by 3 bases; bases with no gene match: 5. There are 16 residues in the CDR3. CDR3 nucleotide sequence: TGTGCCAGCAGCCAGCCGGGACTAGCGTTCACAGATACGCAGTATTTT. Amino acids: CASSQPGLAFTDTQYF.

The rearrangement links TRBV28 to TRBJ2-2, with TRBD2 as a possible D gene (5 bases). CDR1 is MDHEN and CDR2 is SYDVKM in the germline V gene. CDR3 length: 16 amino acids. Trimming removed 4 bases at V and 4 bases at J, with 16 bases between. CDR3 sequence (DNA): TGTGCCAGCAGTTCCCCTTCCTCGGCGGGCACCGGGGAGCTGTTTTTT. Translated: CASSSPSSAGTGELFF.

CDR3 sequence: CASSKGCTGRLKNEQFF. The CDR3, as DNA: TGTGCCAGCAGCAAAGGGTGCACAGGGCGGTTGAAGAATGAGCAGTTCTTC. The V call is TRBV21-1, the J call TRBJ2-1; TRBD1, the table's D call, was not compared with the DNA. TRBV21-1 corresponds to a pseudogene. This CDR3 is 17 amino acids long.

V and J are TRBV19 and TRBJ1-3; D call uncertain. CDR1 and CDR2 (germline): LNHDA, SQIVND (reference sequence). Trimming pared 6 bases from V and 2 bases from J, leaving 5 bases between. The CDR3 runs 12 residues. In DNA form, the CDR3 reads TGTGCCAGTAGGACTGCTGGAAACACCATATATTTT. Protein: CASRTAGNTIYF.

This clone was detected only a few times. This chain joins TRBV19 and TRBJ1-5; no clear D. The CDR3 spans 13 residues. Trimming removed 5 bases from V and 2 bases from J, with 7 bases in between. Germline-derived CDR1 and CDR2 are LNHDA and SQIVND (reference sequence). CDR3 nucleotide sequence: TGTGCCAGTAGTCGTTCCGGCAATCAGCCCCAGCATTTT. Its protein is CASSRSGNQPQHF.

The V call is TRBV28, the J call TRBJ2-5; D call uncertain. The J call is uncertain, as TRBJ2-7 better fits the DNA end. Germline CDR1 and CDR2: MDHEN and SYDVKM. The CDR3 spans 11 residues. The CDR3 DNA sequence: TGTGCCGCTGCTAGGTCCTACGAGCAGTACTTC. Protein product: CAAARSYEQYF.